The rows below give T cell receptor beta chains drawn from one sample of a study of cytomegalovirus exposure and HLA in healthy donors. The assay was immunoSEQ multiplex PCR, and TCRdb's table has in-frame clones only and misses some. In the table there are about 140,000 clones, 70% to 80% of which are singletons. What was sequenced was PBMCs. Source of these receptors: a male donor in good health and CMV-seronegative. The CDR3 runs from the conserved cysteine through the conserved F or W. D genes are given only for firm matches. Clone size is not always given. Where it is, it says once, few, many or a class for expanded clones.

clone size	V gene	CDR3 length	D gene	J gene	CDR3 DNA	CDR3 protein
NA	TRBV5-1	14	TRBD1	TRBJ2-3	TGCGCCAGCAGCCCGGGGACAGGGACAGATACGCAGTATTTT	CASSPGTGTDTQYF
few	TRBV5-1	15	TRBD2	TRBJ2-1	TGCGCCAGCAGGCGCTCGGGGGGGCACTACAATGAGCAGTTCTTC	CASRRSGGHYNEQFF
NA	TRBV10-3	14	TRBD1	TRBJ2-7	TGTGCCACGAGAACGGGACAGGGATCTGACGAGCAGTACTTC	CATRTGQGSDEQYF
NA	TRBV30	13	TRBD2	TRBJ2-3	TGTGCCGGGACTAGCGGGGTTACAGATACGCAGTATTTT	CAGTSGVTDTQYF
NA	TRBV27	13	NA	TRBJ1-3	TGTGCCAGCATCGACACCTCTGGAAACACCATATATTTT	CASIDTSGNTIYF
NA	TRBV19	15	TRBD1	TRBJ2-7	TGTGCCAGTAGTACGGGACAGTCGACCTCCTACGAGCAGTACTTC	CASSTGQSTSYEQYF
NA	TRBV5-4	15	NA	TRBJ2-3	TGTGCCAGCAGCCCCCCCGGGATTAGCACAGATACGCAGTATTTT	CASSPPGISTDTQYF
NA	TRBV5-4	13	TRBD1	TRBJ1-1	TGTGCCAGCAGCCCGGACAGGCACACTGAAGCTTTCTTT	CASSPDRHTEAFF
NA	TRBV11-2	16	NA	TRBJ1-1	TGTGCCAGCACCATTTTTGGAGGCTGGGTTGACACTGAAGCTTTCTTT	CASTIFGGWVDTEAFF
few	TRBV5-1	14	TRBD2	TRBJ2-5	TGCGCCAGCTTCCCGGGGGGGGCACAAGAGACCCAGTACTTC	CASFPGGAQETQYF
NA	TRBV28	14	NA	TRBJ2-7	TGTGCCAGCAGCCCCTCCGGGCAGGGGTACGAGCAGTACTTC	CASSPSGQGYEQYF
NA	TRBV5-1	14	NA	TRBJ1-4	TGCGCCAGCAGCTTAGGACAGAGAAATGAAAAACTGTTTTTT	CASSLGQRNEKLFF
NA	TRBV9	11	NA	TRBJ1-1	TGTGCCAGCAGCGTATCGTTTGAAGCTTTCTTT	CASSVSFEAFF
NA	TRBV5-1	15	TRBD1	TRBJ2-5	TGCGCCAGCAGCTCTTCAGGGGACAGGGTTGAGACCCAGTACTTC	CASSSSGDRVETQYF
once	TRBV6-5	13	NA	TRBJ1-2	TGTGCCAGCAGTTACTCAGGCGGGCGGGGCTACACCTTC	CASSYSGGRGYTF
NA	TRBV6-5	14	TRBD2	TRBJ2-3	TGTGCCAGCGGGGCTAGCGGTGCCACAGATACGCAGTATTTT	CASGASGATDTQYF
NA	TRBV7-6	17	NA	TRBJ2-3	TGTGCCAGCAGCTTAGATGTTGGCCCAGGGGGCACAGATACGCAGTATTTT	CASSLDVGPGGTDTQYF
NA	TRBV5-1	13	NA	TRBJ1-2	TGCGCCAGCAGCTTGTCTAACGGGTTTGGCTACACCTTC	CASSLSNGFGYTF
NA	TRBV7-2	13	NA	TRBJ1-5	TGTGCCAGCAGCTGGAGAGGCAATCAGCCCCAGCATTTT	CASSWRGNQPQHF
NA	TRBV7-7	13	NA	TRBJ2-5	TGTGCCAGCAGCTTAACATACCCGGGGGAGCAGTACTTC	CASSLTYPGEQYF
NA	TRBV7-9	11	TRBD2	TRBJ2-2	TGTGCCAGCGCGGGGGCCGGGGAGCTGTTTTTT	CASAGAGELFF
NA	TRBV7-2	15	NA	TRBJ2-1	TGTGCCAGCAGCCCTGGAGGGACAGTATACAATGAGCAGTTCTTC	CASSPGGTVYNEQFF
NA	TRBV19	13	TRBD1	TRBJ2-7	TGTGCCAGTATGGGACAGGGGATAAACGAGCAGTACTTC	CASMGQGINEQYF
NA	TRBV15	17	TRBD1	TRBJ1-2	TGTGCCACCAGCGCAACAGGGGGCCAGGGGATTAACTATGGCTACACCTTC	CATSATGGQGINYGYTF
NA	TRBV28	15	TRBD2	TRBJ2-1	TGTGCCAGCAGGCCCGGGACTAGCGGATACAATGAGCAGTTCTTC	CASRPGTSGYNEQFF
NA	TRBV7-2	15	TRBD2	TRBJ2-3	TGTGCCAGCAGCACAGGGACTAGCGGGACAGATACGCAGTATTTT	CASSTGTSGTDTQYF
NA	TRBV28	14	NA	TRBJ2-3	TGTGCCGGAGGAGGGACAGCTAGCACAGATACGCAGTATTTT	CAGGGTASTDTQYF
NA	TRBV7-2	14	NA	TRBJ1-2	TGTGCCAGCAGCCAGGACAGCCTCAACTATGGCTACACCTTC	CASSQDSLNYGYTF
few	TRBV13	14	NA	TRBJ1-2	TGTGCCAGCAGGGTGACAGGAGCTAACTATGGCTACACCTTC	CASRVTGANYGYTF
NA	TRBV28	14	NA	TRBJ1-2	TGTGCCAGCAGGAGCTCCCAGGGTGGGAAAGGCTACACCTTC	CASRSSQGGKGYTF
NA	TRBV7-2	17	TRBD2	TRBJ2-1	TGTGCCAGCAGCTCCCCGGTCCCGGCGGGGGGGGATCCCGAGCAGTTCTTC	CASSSPVPAGGDPEQFF
NA	TRBV5-1	14	NA	TRBJ1-3	TGCGCCAGCAGTTCGGACAGTTCTGGAAACACCATATATTTT	CASSSDSSGNTIYF
NA	TRBV6-5	14	NA	TRBJ2-7	TGTGCCAGCAGTTCAACTAGTATTTCGGACGAGCAGTACTTC	CASSSTSISDEQYF
NA	TRBV30	15	TRBD2	TRBJ2-5	TGTGCCTGGAGTAGGGCGGGGGGGCCCCAAGAGACCCAGTACTTC	CAWSRAGGPQETQYF
NA	TRBV5-1	15	TRBD1	TRBJ2-1	TGCGCCAGCAGGTCCGGGACAGAGTCCTACAATGAGCAGTTCTTC	CASRSGTESYNEQFF
NA	TRBV7-2	13	TRBD1	TRBJ1-1	TGTGCCAGCAGCTATATAGGGGGCTCTGAAGCTTTCTTT	CASSYIGGSEAFF
NA	TRBV28	14	NA	TRBJ1-1	TGTGCCAGCAGTCGACCACAGGGTGGGTCCGTTGATTTCTTT	CASSRPQGGSVDFF
few	TRBV4-3	13	NA	TRBJ1-1	TGCGCCAGCAGCCAAGATCGGGGGACTTTAGCTTTCTTT	CASSQDRGTLAFF
NA	TRBV4-2	15	TRBD1	TRBJ2-7	TGTGCCAGCAGCCAAGAACAGGGGGCCGTTGACGAGCAGTACTTC	CASSQEQGAVDEQYF
NA	TRBV2	16	TRBD1	TRBJ2-2	TGTGCCAGCAGTCCCGACAGGGGGGATAACACCGGGGAGCTGTTTTTT	CASSPDRGDNTGELFF
NA	TRBV7-3	11	NA	TRBJ2-1	TGTGCCAGCAGCCTCGACAATGAGCAGTTCTTC	CASSLDNEQFF
once	TRBV11-2	16	TRBD1	TRBJ2-5	TGTGCCAGCAGCTCCTTGAGACAGGGTCCTAAAGAGACCCAGTACTTC	CASSSLRQGPKETQYF